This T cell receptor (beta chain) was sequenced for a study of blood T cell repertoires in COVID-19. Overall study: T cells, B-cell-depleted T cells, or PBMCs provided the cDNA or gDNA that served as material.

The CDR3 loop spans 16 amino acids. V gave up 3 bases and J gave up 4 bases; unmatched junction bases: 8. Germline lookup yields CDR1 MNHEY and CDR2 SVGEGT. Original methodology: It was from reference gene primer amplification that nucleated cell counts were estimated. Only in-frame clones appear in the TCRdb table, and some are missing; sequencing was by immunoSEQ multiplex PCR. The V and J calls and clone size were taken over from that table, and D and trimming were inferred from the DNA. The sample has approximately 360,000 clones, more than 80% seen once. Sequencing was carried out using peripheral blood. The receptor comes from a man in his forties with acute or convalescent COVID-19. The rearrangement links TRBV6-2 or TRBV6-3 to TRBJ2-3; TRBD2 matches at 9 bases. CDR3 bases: TGTGCCAGCAGTTATCCGCGGGGGGGCGGCGCAGATACGCAGTATTTT. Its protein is CASSYPRGGGADTQYF.